The present T cell receptor beta chain was sequenced within a study of tumor-infiltrating lymphocytes in primary liver carcinoma. V gave up 10 bases and J gave up 5 bases, with 22 bases separating them. Germline assignment: CDR1 SGHRS and CDR2 YFSETQ. The CDR3 runs 15 residues. Co-extraction of RNA and DNA was performed on roughly 20-34 mg of unsorted bulk tissue. Making TCR beta cDNA involved around 520 ng total RNA and a constant-region primer. ARM-PCR, slightly modified, supplied the TCR beta libraries through three nested multiplex PCR rounds. A C-beta reverse primer was combined with TRBV1-TRBV30 forward primers in the first two PCR rounds, and each round had about 10 cycles. Via MiXCR, TCRdb re-called the multiplex PCR reads, giving one row per CDR3 protein. This sample has 48,000 or so distinct CDR3 sequences, with roughly 77% found just once.

The source material was liver tumor tissue from sampling region 3. Subset given: tumor region T3, left-lateral pole. This receptor was obtained from a man in his forties with primary liver carcinoma and hepatitis B virus infection. This chain joins TRBV5-1 and TRBJ2-1; weak D call: TRBD1 (5 bases). CDR3 coding DNA: TGCGCCGGCAACCCCACTGGGGCAGTAAACAATGAGCAGTTCTTC. This codes for CAGNPTGAVNNEQFF.